The clone carrying this T cell receptor beta chain came up a few times. The sample belongs to a study of blood T cells in healthy people across ages. With a J-beta primer mix and a sample-barcoded 5' primer, a second PCR ran about 7 to 12 cycles. One entry per CDR3 protein, called by TCRdb with MiXCR from the 5' RACE reads. This table has 500,000 to 550,000 distinct CDR3 sequences, 24% appearing once. The CDR3 runs 12 residues. Germline V gives CDR1 KGHSH, CDR2 LQKENI. The V segment lost 6 bases and the J segment 13 bases; nucleotides outside the gene matches: 8. Isolating PBMCs gave at least 6 million of these cells per sample. This sample also belongs to another study, concerning T cells of mothers and their children.

The receptor's source is a boy aged 10-17 years in good health. The chain recombines TRBV18 with TRBJ1-1; 10 bases are a match to TRBD1. The source material was blood. CDR3 nucleotides: TGTGCCAGCTCGTTCGACAGGGACAGGGGTTTCTTT. This gives the protein CASSFDRDRGFF. The entire variable domain, with the rest obtained from reference TRBV18 and TRBJ1-1, is as follows: NAGVMQNPRHLVRRRGQEARLRCSPMKGHSHVYWYRQLPEEGLKFMVYLQKENIIDESGMPKERFSAEFPKEGPSILRIQQVVRGDSAAYFCASSFDRDRGFFGQGTRLTVV.